This TCR beta chain was sequenced in a study of T-cell memory formation after mild COVID-19. Study observations and caveats: In pre-infection memory, a portion of responding clones appeared, which suggested that cross-reactive memory joined. Confirmation was lacking for SARS-CoV-2 specificity of second-wave clones that peaked on day 37. For contracting clones, CD4+ ones sat mainly in CM and EM, CD8+ in EMRA.

The CDR3 runs to 13 residues. From germline, CDR1 is MNHEY and CDR2 SMNVEV (reference sequence). Trimming stripped 0 bases from V and 3 bases from J, with 6 bases between. This clonotype was seen a handful of times. Antigen unknown. Constant-segment primers and 5'RACE yielded cDNA libraries for TCR alpha and TCR beta, each carrying sample barcodes and UMIs. TCRdb re-called the 5' RACE reads through MiXCR, storing one row per CDR3 protein. Of approximately 300,000 distinct CDR3 sequences listed, roughly 15% are singletons. J is TRBJ2-7 and V is TRBV27, with D unresolved. The specimen sequenced was PBMCs or a T cell subset sorted from them (not recorded which). This TCR was recovered from a man aged 18-30 years who had mild COVID-19 (a few samples of this study predate the infection). Cell type and time point are not known. This CDR3 is CASSLSGNYEQYF. The CDR3 nucleotides read TGTGCCAGCAGTTTATCGGGCAACTACGAGCAGTACTTC.